This TCR beta chain was sequenced in a study of blood T cell repertoires in COVID-19. Study-wide context: Acute-phase and convalescent COVID-19 samples originated in the United States, Italy and Spain. T cells, B-cell-depleted T cells, or PBMCs supplied cDNA or gDNA.

Authors' processing steps: Amplification with reference gene primers provided the estimates of nucleated cell counts. TCRdb's copy holds only in-frame clones and misses some; the assay was immunoSEQ multiplex PCR. V, J and clone size are those of that table, while D and trimming were read from the DNA. The profile shows hundreds of thousands of clones, around 88% of them singletons. V shed 4 bases, J shed 6 bases, and the junction held 7 bases outside the gene matches. CDR3 length equals 15 residues. Per germline, CDR1 KGHSH and CDR2 LQKENI. The sequenced material came from peripheral blood. The chain has TRBV18 and TRBJ1-5; TRBD1 matches 9 bases. The receptor was isolated from a young woman who had recovered from COVID-19. The CDR3 DNA reads as TGTGCCAGCTCACGAGGGACAGGGAAGAGTCAGCCCCAGCATTTT. It is translated as CASSRGTGKSQPQHF.